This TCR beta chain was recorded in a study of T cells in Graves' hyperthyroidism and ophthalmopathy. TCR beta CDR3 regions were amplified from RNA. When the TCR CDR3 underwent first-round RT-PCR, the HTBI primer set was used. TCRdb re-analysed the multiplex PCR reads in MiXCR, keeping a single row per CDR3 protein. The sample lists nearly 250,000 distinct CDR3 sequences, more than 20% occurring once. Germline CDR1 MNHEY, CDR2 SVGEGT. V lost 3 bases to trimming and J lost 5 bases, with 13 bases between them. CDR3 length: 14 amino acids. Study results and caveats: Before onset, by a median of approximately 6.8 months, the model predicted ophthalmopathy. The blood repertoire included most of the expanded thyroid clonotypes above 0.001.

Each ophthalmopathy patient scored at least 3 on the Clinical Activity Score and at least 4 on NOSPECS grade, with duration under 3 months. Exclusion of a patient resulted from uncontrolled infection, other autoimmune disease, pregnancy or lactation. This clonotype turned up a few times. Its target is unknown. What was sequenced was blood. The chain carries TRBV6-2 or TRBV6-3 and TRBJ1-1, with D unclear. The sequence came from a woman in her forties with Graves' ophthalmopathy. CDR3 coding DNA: TGTGCCAGCAGTTATCCAGCTGCCAGGACTGAAGCTTTCTTT. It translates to CASSYPAARTEAFF.